These 27 T cell receptor beta chains were all obtained from the same sample, sequenced in a study of CD8 T cells in ankylosing spondylitis. TCRdb fed the 5' RACE reads into MiXCR, producing one record per CDR3 protein. The profile shows about 130,000 distinct CDR3 sequences, around 13% of them singletons. Sequences were obtained from blood, either unsorted or a sorted T cell fraction (not recorded which). These receptor sequences come from a female donor with ankylosing spondylitis or in good health (not recorded which).

This clonotype was found many times. The chain couples TRBV3-1 to TRBJ1-2, with a weak D call TRBD1 (5 bases). Deletions cut 5 bases from V and 8 bases from J, with 18 bases between. Germline CDR1 and CDR2: LGHDT and YNNKEL (reference sequence). This CDR3 is 14 amino acids long. CDR3 coding DNA: TGTGCCAGCAGCAAAAAAGGGGCCGCTGGAGGCTACACCTTC. It yields the protein CASSKKGAAGGYTF. Supplemented by reference TRBV3-1 and TRBJ1-2, the full variable domain reads DTAVSQTPKYLVTQMGNDKSIKCEQNLGHDTMYWYKQDSKKFLKIMFSYNNKELIINETVPNRFSPKSPDKAHLNLHINSLELGDSAVYFCASSKKGAAGGYTFGSGTRLTVV.

The chain combines TRBV12-3 or TRBV12-4 with TRBJ2-3, with TRBD1 as a possible D gene (6 bases). The CDR3 totals 16 residues. V was shortened by 6 bases and J by 0 bases, with 16 bases between the two germline ends. Here the CDR3 DNA reads TGTGCCAGCAGGAACTTTGGGGGCCTTAGCACAGATACGCAGTATTTT. Translation: CASRNFGGLSTDTQYF.

The sample holds a few counts of this clonotype. V gene TRBV14 combines with J gene TRBJ1-5, with D uncertain. Germline CDR1 SGHDN, CDR2 FVKESK. V was clipped by 1 base and J by 1 base, with 8 bases between them. The CDR3 runs 15 residues. CDR3 coding DNA: TGTGCCAGCAGCCAAGGGGTTTCCAGCAATCAGCCCCAGCATTTT. Its translation is CASSQGVSSNQPQHF. Variable domain in full (rest from reference TRBV14 and TRBJ1-5): EAGVTQFPSHSVIEKGQTVTLRCDPISGHDNLYWYRRVMGKEIKFLLHFVKESKQDESGMPNNRFLAERTGGTYSTLKVQPAELEDSGVYFCASSQGVSSNQPQHFGDGTRLSIL.

The rearrangement joins TRBV6-2 or TRBV6-3 to TRBJ2-5, with a possible D match to TRBD2 (6 bases). V lost 6 bases to trimming and J lost 5 bases, with 10 bases between them. This CDR3 region has 12 residues. Germline V lookup: CDR1 MNHEY, CDR2 SVGEGT. The CDR3 loop reads CASSQGGETQYF. The CDR3 DNA is TGTGCCAGCAGCCAGGGAGGCGAGACCCAGTACTTC.

This clonotype was recorded many times. This chain links TRBV12-3 or TRBV12-4 with TRBJ2-5; D perhaps matches TRBD1 (6 bases). The CDR3 has 14 amino acids. Deletions cut 5 bases from V and 5 bases from J, with 15 bases between. The CDR3 is CASSALTGPETQYF. CDR3 nucleotide sequence: TGTGCCAGCAGTGCCCTCACAGGGCCGGAGACCCAGTACTTC.

The V call is TRBV24-1, the J call TRBJ2-1, with TRBD2 matching over 9 bases. Germline CDR1 KGHDR, CDR2 SFDVKD. The CDR3 spans 16 residues. V was pared by 4 bases and J by 6 bases, with 9 bases of the junction left unmatched. The CDR3 spells CATSDPLAGTANEQFF. In DNA form, the CDR3 reads TGTGCCACCAGTGACCCCCTAGCGGGGACCGCCAATGAGCAGTTCTTC.

About this clonotype itself: A junction boundary mismatches the germline segment, possibly from a read error. The chain recombines TRBV12-3 or TRBV12-4 with TRBJ2-7; 9 positions match TRBD1. This CDR3 comprises 14 residues. CDR3 protein: CASSLGGQGVEQCF. DNA for the CDR3: TGTGCCAGCAGTTTAGGGGGACAGGGTGTCGAGCAGTGCTTC.

This clonotype appeared many times. The chain links TRBV7-2 to TRBJ1-5; D not resolved. V shed 2 bases and J shed 4 bases, with 6 bases lying between them. Germline values: CDR1 SGHTA, CDR2 FQGNSA. The CDR3 spans 13 residues. The CDR3 protein is CASSLFKNQPQHF. The CDR3, as DNA: TGTGCCAGCAGCTTATTTAAGAATCAGCCCCAGCATTTT.

This clonotype was recorded a few times. The chain is built from TRBV20-1 and TRBJ2-2; 14 positions agree with TRBD2. V was clipped by 4 bases and J by 0 bases; unmatched bases: 1. The CDR3 covers 16 residues. CDR1 is DFQATT, CDR2 SNEGSKA, per germline (reference sequence). This CDR3 reads CSATGLAGANTGELFF. CDR3 DNA: TGCAGTGCTACGGGACTAGCGGGAGCGAACACCGGGGAGCTGTTTTTT.

The chain recombines TRBV23-1 with TRBJ1-4; TRBD1 matches at 7 bases. TRBV23-1 is labeled an ORF, and its function is uncertain. V lost 0 bases, J lost 4 bases, and 14 bases stayed unmatched. The CDR3 is made up of 19 amino acids. The CDR3 DNA sequence: TGCGCCAGCAGTCAATCGACAGGGATCGTACTTCTTTATAATGAAAAACTGTTTTTT. Translation gives CASSQSTGIVLLYNEKLFF.

This clonotype was recorded a few times. The rearrangement links TRBV18 to TRBJ1-5; 8 bases fit TRBD1. This CDR3 has 13 residues. The trim removed 3 bases at V and 15 bases at J, leaving 10 bases unmatched. Germline V gene sequence: CDR1 KGHSH, CDR2 LQKENI. CDR3 in amino acids: CASSPLGQGGWHF. The CDR3 DNA reads as TGTGCCAGCTCACCCCTAGGACAGGGAGGTTGGCATTTT.

The chain links TRBV7-9 to TRBJ2-3; 9 bases match TRBD2. CDR3 length equals 16 residues. Germline CDR1 reads SEHNR; CDR2 reads FQNEAQ (reference sequence). Losses at the gene ends were 2 bases for V and 2 bases for J; bases not matched to a gene: 5. The CDR3 region has the DNA TGTGCCAGCAGCTTAACGACTAGCGGCTACACAGATACGCAGTATTTT. Residues: CASSLTTSGYTDTQYF. The complete variable domain, with remaining parts taken from reference TRBV7-9 and TRBJ2-3, reads DTGVSQNPRHKITKRGQNVTFRCDPISEHNRLYWYRQTLGQGPEFLTYFQNEAQLEKSRLLSDRFSAERPKGSFSTLEIQRTEQGDSAMYLCASSLTTSGYTDTQYFGPGTRLTVL.

At least ten counts were recorded for this clonotype. V is TRBV29-1 and J is TRBJ1-1; a possible D gene is TRBD1 (6 bases). Trimming removed 8 bases from V and 6 bases from J, with 19 bases in between. The germline CDR1 and CDR2 sequences are SQVTM and ANQGSEA. The CDR3 extends over 13 amino acids. This CDR3 reads CSSSSGGTAEAFF. The CDR3 nucleotides read TGCAGCTCATCATCGGGGGGCACCGCTGAAGCTTTCTTT.

This chain connects TRBV7-6 to TRBJ2-7; the D gene is possibly TRBD1 (7 bases). The CDR3 consists of 15 residues. The V end was cut by 1 base, the J end by 5 bases, with 15 bases between. Germline V gene lookup returns CDR1 SGHVS and CDR2 FNYEAQ. The CDR3 DNA reads as TGTGCCAGCAGCTTAGATCCAGGGGGGTGGAACGAGCAGTACTTC. Encoded protein: CASSLDPGGWNEQYF.

This clonotype was counted many times. The chain combines TRBV5-1 with TRBJ2-1; 8 bases fit TRBD2. V trimming: 3 bases; J trimming: 9 bases; junction bases outside the gene matches: 5. Germline assignment: CDR1 SGHRS and CDR2 YFSETQ. The CDR3 runs to 13 residues. CDR3 in amino acids: CASSSGSGIEQFF. The CDR3, as DNA: TGCGCCAGCAGCTCGGGTAGCGGGATTGAGCAGTTCTTC.

Concerning this clonotype: Given a much more abundant clone one base away, this may be a read error. This chain joins TRBV7-2 and TRBJ2-1; D unclear. Germline V lookup: CDR1 SGHTA, CDR2 FQGNSA. CDR3 length: 14 amino acids. As DNA, the CDR3 is TGTGTCAGCAGCTTAGGGCATCCAAACAATGAGCAGTTCTTC. Translation gives CVSSLGHPNNEQFF.

This chain's CDR3 is CASSPNPAGGGYEQYF. In DNA form, the CDR3 reads TGCGCCAGCAGCCCCAATCCAGCCGGGGGGGGCTACGAGCAGTACTTC. The rearrangement joins TRBV5-1 to TRBJ2-7; TRBD2 matches at 8 bases. CDR1 is SGHRS, CDR2 YFSETQ, per germline. This CDR3 contains 16 residues. Germline trimming cut 4 bases from V and 3 bases from J; bases unmatched to any gene: 12.

The table lists this clonotype with a few counts. The J gene is TRBJ2-1, the V gene TRBV5-6; 14 bases fit TRBD2. Per germline, CDR1 SGHDT and CDR2 YYEEEE. Germline trimming cut 3 bases from V and 8 bases from J; bases unmatched to any gene: 7. The CDR3 extends over 16 amino acids. The CDR3 bases are TGTGCCAGCAGCTCGACTAGCGGGAGGGTGGTCGATGAGCAGTTCTTC. Protein product: CASSSTSGRVVDEQFF.

The table lists this clonotype with a few counts. The rearrangement joins TRBV6-1 to TRBJ2-7; a possible D gene is TRBD1 (6 bases). Germline CDR1 and CDR2: MNHNS and SASEGT. V dropped 2 bases and J dropped 0 bases, with 11 bases sitting between them. CDR3 length: 15 residues. CDR3 sequence: CASSESWTVSYEQYF. The CDR3 DNA reads as TGTGCCAGCAGTGAATCATGGACAGTCTCCTACGAGCAGTACTTC.

The chain is built from TRBV19 and TRBJ2-1, with 11 bases fitting TRBD2. Germline V gene data show CDR1 as LNHDA and CDR2 as SQIVND (reference sequence). The CDR3 is 15 residues long. The V gene end was trimmed by 3 bases and the J gene end by 5 bases; junction bases not matched to a gene: 3. In nucleotides, the CDR3 is TGTGCCAGTAGTATCGAACTAGCGGGAGACAATGAGCAGTTCTTC. Translating it yields CASSIELAGDNEQFF.

As concerns this clonotype: Likely a read error: the CDR3 ends without its conserved phenylalanine or tryptophan. The chain is built from TRBV12-3 or TRBV12-4 and TRBJ1-1; D not resolved. The CDR3 totals 14 residues. V was shortened by 8 bases and J by 4 bases, with 17 bases between the two germline ends. The CDR3 is CASSREGGITEAFL. Here the CDR3 DNA reads TGTGCCAGCTCGAGAGAGGGCGGTATCACTGAAGCTTTCTTG.

This clonotype showed up just a few times. This chain uses TRBV29-1 with TRBJ2-3; 10 bases agree with TRBD2. Germline CDR1 and CDR2: SQVTM and ANQGSEA. V was pared by 1 base and J by 2 bases, with 18 bases of the junction left unmatched. This CDR3 spans 20 amino acids. CDR3 region: CSVEVHTRTSGDLVTDTQYF. The DNA of the CDR3 is TGCAGCGTTGAAGTTCATACGAGAACTAGCGGGGACCTGGTCACAGATACGCAGTATTTT.

The chain links TRBV7-2 to TRBJ2-5, with 7 bases identical to TRBD2. Germline V gene data show CDR1 as SGHTA and CDR2 as FQGNSA. V gave up 5 bases and J gave up 4 bases; unmatched junction bases: 7. The CDR3 length is 14 residues. CDR3 sequence: CASSPRLATETQYF. In DNA, the CDR3 is TGTGCCAGCAGCCCGAGACTAGCTACAGAGACCCAGTACTTC.

This clonotype was counted many times. The rearrangement uses TRBV3-1 and TRBJ2-7; D might be TRBD1 (5 bases). The CDR3 consists of 13 residues. Germline V gene data show CDR1 as LGHDT and CDR2 as YNNKEL (reference sequence). With 6 bases removed from V and 5 bases from J, the gap between germline ends came to 14 bases. The CDR3, as DNA: TGTGCCAGCAGACTGCAGGGTGGGAACGAGCAGTACTTC. Amino acids: CASRLQGGNEQYF.

This chain connects TRBV12-3 or TRBV12-4 to TRBJ1-2; a possible D gene is TRBD1 (5 bases). This CDR3 comprises 14 residues. V lost 1 base, J lost 6 bases, and 12 bases lay in between. The CDR3 here is CASSLDRRVDGYTF. The CDR3 nucleotides read TGTGCCAGCAGTTTAGACAGGAGGGTAGATGGCTACACCTTC.

In its sample, this clonotype was seen many times. The CDR3 DNA is TGTGCCAGCAGCTTAGGGACAGGAGACATTCAGTACTTC. Amino acids: CASSLGTGDIQYF. The chain links TRBV7-2 to TRBJ2-4; 7 bases fit TRBD1. The germline V gene has CDR1 SGHTA and CDR2 FQGNSA. CDR3 length: 13 residues. The J segment lost 8 bases and the V segment lost 1 base, leaving 2 bases of the junction unmatched.

This clonotype was seen only a few times. The rearrangement links TRBV18 to TRBJ1-6, with D possibly being TRBD1 (5 bases). The V gene's germline CDR1 is KGHSH and CDR2 LQKENI. The CDR3 covers 15 residues. Trimming left V 2 bases short and J 3 bases short, with 8 bases between. The CDR3 region has the DNA TGTGCCAGCTCACCAGAACAGGACTATAATTCACCCCTCCACTTT. Its protein product is CASSPEQDYNSPLHF.